This TCR beta chain was sequenced for a study of blood T cells in healthy people across ages. V lost 8 bases, J lost 2 bases, and 22 bases lay in between. The CDR3 runs 16 residues. Germline V lookup: CDR1 MNHEY, CDR2 SMNVEV (reference sequence). About this clonotype itself: Antigen: not known.

Overall study results and limits: Bulk PBMC profiling left naive and antigen-experienced comparisons inconclusive. Estimates of diversity drawn from one million T cells were considered underestimates.

Primers used in a second PCR of roughly 6 to 11 cycles were a sample-barcoded 5' primer and a J-beta primer mix. TCRdb redid the calling of the 5' RACE reads with MiXCR, one entry per CDR3 protein. The sample has more than 1.4 million distinct CDR3 sequences; around two fifths are singletons. The gene calls are TRBV27 and TRBJ2-7, with a tentative D call TRBD1 (5 bases). The source is a woman between 18 and 29 years old in good health. The source material was blood. For the CDR3, the DNA is TGTGCCAGCCATTCCCTAAGCAATACAGGAACCTACGAGCAGTACTTC. This codes for CASHSLSNTGTYEQYF.